This T cell receptor (beta chain) was identified during a study of blood T cell repertoires in COVID-19 (dated by TCRdb to the early 2020s). For the study in its entirety: Collaborator samples came from the United States, Italy and Spain and covered acute and convalescent phases of COVID-19. The prospective study material was composed of cDNA or gDNA derived from T cells, B-cell-depleted T cells, or PBMCs. The dataset comprised deeply sampled blood TCRbeta repertoires from subjects exposed to, actively infected with, or recovered from COVID-19. A freely available public database, intended as a resource for researchers studying the immune response to SARS-CoV-2, is where the repertoires were released. Samples were obtained from the ongoing ImmuneRACE study (first 160 participants) and from about 1,300 subjects provided by 6 global collaborators. A de-identified subject ID, COVID-19 status, age in years and sex were almost always included in the sample metadata. Where available, HLA class I and class II types were taken from metadata supplied by the sample provider and were not determined by assay-based typing.

TCRbeta CDR3 regions were amplified from genomic DNA by means of the immunoSEQ Assay, a bias-controlled multiplex PCR. As for the authors' bioinformatics: The number of nucleated cells in each sample was estimated from the amplification of reference gene primers within the assay. To quantify the absolute abundance of each unique TCRbeta CDR3 rearrangement, sequence reads were collapsed and filtered. For each sample, productive Simpson clonality was calculated as the square root of Simpson's diversity index over productive rearrangements. TCRdb took this table from immuneACCESS and kept in-frame rearrangements with V and J called. Such tables lack part of the clones; where checked against another copy, unresolved V genes explain under half of the gap, and the rest is unexplained. V and J calls and clone size are given by that table; D and trimming were obtained from the DNA. The sample records roughly 250,000 clones, roughly 90% of which are singletons. The ten largest clones take up around 2% of the sample.

A second Seattle source provided samples from volunteer blood donors who had recovered from COVID-19. Collaborating institutions collected whole blood in K2EDTA tubes following their own protocols. For TCRbeta analysis, collaborators shipped samples in one of three forms: frozen whole blood, isolated PBMCs, or DNA extracted from either of those sample types. Note on this clone: No antigen is known for it. It has no much larger one-base neighbor in the sample; base qualities were not kept.

Overall study outcomes, separate from this receptor: How much clinical and demographic metadata was included differed by source and by participant, and the metadata was provided uncurated.

The sequence derives from a woman aged 40-49 years who had recovered from COVID-19. Sequenced sample: peripheral blood.

The nucleotide sequence is given as TGTGCCAGCAGCTTAAATCCCCCAGGGCGGACCTCTGGGGCCAACGTCCTGACTTTC. This translates into CASSLNPPGRTSGANVLTF. Here the chain combines TRBV7-3 and TRBJ2-6; TRBD1 is perhaps the D gene, given 5 matching bases. From the cysteine up to the phenylalanine, the CDR3 has a length of 19 residues. Only CDR3 DNA is held: 57 bases, read in frame from base 1. CDR1 SGHTA and CDR2 FQGTGA are derived from the germline V gene. V gives up 1 base and J gives up 0 bases, and the segment between their germline ends measures 16 bases. With the rest looked up from the reference TRBV7-3 and TRBJ2-6 genes rather than sequenced, the full variable domain is GAGVSQTPSNKVTEKGKYVELRCDPISGHTALYWYRQSLGQGPEFLIYFQGTGAADDSGLPNDRFFAVRPEGSVSTLKIQRTERGDSAVYLCASSLNPPGRTSGANVLTFGAGSRLTVL.